Reported below is one T cell receptor beta chain. Its antigen is not known. The V end lost 7 bases, the J end lost 1 base, and 10 bases lay between the germline ends. The CDR3 loop spans 12 amino acids. Germline V gives CDR1 GTSNPN, CDR2 SVGIG (reference sequence). This entry is derived from a study of monozygotic twins with cystic fibrosis. Study background: Library input was around 3.1 micrograms of fragmented DNA, with approximately 15 PCR cycles. Study conclusions and caveats: Co-twins had the most similar V usage for 13 of 16 pairs, J for 8. Low clonality (median roughly 0.0099) suggested a mostly naive repertoire. Nucleotide-identical clonotype sharing was significantly higher within monozygotic CF twin pairs than between unrelated CF individuals.

Using immunoSEQ multiplex PCR, the repertoire was profiled, and TCRdb retains in-frame clones only, with some absent. The sample lists around 34,000 clones, 92% occurring once. The sequencing sample was made of blood. The TCR sequence derives from a girl aged 2-10 years with cystic fibrosis. The V gene is TRBV30, the J gene TRBJ1-1; no clear D. The CDR3 DNA sequence: TGTGCCTTCCGCCCCAGGAACACTGAAGCTTTCTTT. Translating gives CAFRPRNTEAFF.